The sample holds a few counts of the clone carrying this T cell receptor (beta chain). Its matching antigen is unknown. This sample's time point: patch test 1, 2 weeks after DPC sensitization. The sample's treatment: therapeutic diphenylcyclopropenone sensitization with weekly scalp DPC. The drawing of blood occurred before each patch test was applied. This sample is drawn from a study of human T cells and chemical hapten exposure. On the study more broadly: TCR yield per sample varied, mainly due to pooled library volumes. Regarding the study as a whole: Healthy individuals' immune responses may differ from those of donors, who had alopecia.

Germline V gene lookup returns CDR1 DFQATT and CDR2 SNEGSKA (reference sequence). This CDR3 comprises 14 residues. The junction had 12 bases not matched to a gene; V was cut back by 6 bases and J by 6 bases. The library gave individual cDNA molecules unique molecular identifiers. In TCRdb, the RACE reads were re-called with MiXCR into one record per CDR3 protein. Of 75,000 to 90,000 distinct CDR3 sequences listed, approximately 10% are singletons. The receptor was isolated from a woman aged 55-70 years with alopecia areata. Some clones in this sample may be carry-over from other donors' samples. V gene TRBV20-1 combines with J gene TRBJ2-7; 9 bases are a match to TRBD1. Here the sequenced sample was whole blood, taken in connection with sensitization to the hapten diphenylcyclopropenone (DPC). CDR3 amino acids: CSANRDRAAFEQYF. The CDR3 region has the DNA TGCAGTGCAAACCGGGACAGGGCTGCTTTCGAGCAGTACTTC.